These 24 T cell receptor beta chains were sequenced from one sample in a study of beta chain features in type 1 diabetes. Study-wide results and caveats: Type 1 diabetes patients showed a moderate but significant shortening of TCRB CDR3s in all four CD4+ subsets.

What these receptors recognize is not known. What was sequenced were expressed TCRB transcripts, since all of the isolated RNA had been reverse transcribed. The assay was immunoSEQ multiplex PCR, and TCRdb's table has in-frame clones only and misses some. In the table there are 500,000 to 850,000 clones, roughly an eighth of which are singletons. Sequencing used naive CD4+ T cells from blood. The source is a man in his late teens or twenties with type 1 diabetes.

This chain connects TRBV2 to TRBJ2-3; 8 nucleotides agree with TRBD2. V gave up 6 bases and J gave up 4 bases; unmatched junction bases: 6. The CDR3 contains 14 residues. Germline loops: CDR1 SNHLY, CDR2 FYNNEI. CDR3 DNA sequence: TGTGCCAGCAGGGAGCGGGGGAGCGCAGATACGCAGTATTTT. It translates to CASRERGSADTQYF.

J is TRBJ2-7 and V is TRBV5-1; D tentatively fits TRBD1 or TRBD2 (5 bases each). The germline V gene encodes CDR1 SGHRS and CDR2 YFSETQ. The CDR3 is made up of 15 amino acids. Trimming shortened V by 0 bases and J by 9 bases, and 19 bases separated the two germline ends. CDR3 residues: CASSLAPGTAYGQYF. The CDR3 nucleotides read TGCGCCAGCAGCTTGGCTCCCGGGACGGCGTATGGGCAGTACTTC.

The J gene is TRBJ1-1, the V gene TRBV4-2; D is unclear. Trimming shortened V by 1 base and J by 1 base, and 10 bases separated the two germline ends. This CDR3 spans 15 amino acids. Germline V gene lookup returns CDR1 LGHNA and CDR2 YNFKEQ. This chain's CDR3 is CASSQARIENTEAFF. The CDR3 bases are TGTGCCAGCAGCCAAGCGCGGATTGAGAACACTGAAGCTTTCTTT.

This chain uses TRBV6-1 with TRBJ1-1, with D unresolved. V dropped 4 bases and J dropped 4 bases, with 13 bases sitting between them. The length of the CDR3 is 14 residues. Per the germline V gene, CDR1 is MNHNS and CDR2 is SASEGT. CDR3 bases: TGTGCCAGCAGTGTTCAGACCGCTGGCACTGAAGCTTTCTTT. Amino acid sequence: CASSVQTAGTEAFF.

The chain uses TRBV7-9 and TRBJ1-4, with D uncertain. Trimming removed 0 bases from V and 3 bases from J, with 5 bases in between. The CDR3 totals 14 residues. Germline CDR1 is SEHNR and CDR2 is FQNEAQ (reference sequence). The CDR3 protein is CASSLAGSNEKLFF. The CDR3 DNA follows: TGTGCCAGCAGCTTAGCCGGTTCTAATGAAAAACTGTTTTTT.

The DNA for the CDR3 is TGTGCCAGCGGAAGGGGCGCTGGGGCCAACGTCCTGACTTTC. Residues: CASGRGAGANVLTF. The chain combines TRBV11-3 with TRBJ2-6, with D possibly matching TRBD1 (5 bases). The V and J ends lost 8 bases and 2 bases respectively, with 10 bases between them. The CDR3 totals 14 residues. Germline CDR1 and CDR2: SGHNT and YENEEA.

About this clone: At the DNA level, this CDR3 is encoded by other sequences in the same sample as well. The CDR3 here is CAWSVPGQGGTEAFF. The DNA of the CDR3 is TGTGCCTGGAGTGTTCCGGGACAGGGGGGGACTGAAGCTTTCTTT. The chain couples TRBV30 to TRBJ1-1; TRBD1 matches 11 bases. Germline-derived CDR1 and CDR2 are GTSNPN and SVGIG (reference sequence). The CDR3 is 15 amino acids. Trimming took 0 bases from V and 5 from J; bases not matched to a gene: 5.

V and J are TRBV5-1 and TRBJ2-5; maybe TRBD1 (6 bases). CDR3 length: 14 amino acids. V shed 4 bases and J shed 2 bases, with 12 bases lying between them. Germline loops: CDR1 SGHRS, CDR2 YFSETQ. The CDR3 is CASSRTERQETQYF. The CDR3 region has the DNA TGCGCCAGCAGCCGGACAGAACGTCAAGAGACCCAGTACTTC.

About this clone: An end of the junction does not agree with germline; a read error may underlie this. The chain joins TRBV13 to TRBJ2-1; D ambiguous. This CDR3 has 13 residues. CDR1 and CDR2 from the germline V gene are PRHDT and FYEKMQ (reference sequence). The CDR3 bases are TGTGCCAACAGCTTGAAGAGCCTTAATGAGCAGTTCTTC. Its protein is CANSLKSLNEQFF.

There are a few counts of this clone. The CDR3 region is CASNGQFNEKLFF. The CDR3, as DNA: TGTGCCAGCAACGGACAGTTTAATGAAAAACTGTTTTTT. The V and J genes are TRBV6-6 and TRBJ1-4; tentative D call: TRBD1 (6 bases). This CDR3 is built from 13 residues. CDR1 MNHNY and CDR2 SVGAGI come from the germline V gene (reference sequence). V was clipped by 7 bases and J by 4 bases, with 10 bases between them.

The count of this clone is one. The CDR3 sequence is CASSSGQGIGELFF. The CDR3 region has the DNA TGTGCCAGCAGCTCAGGACAGGGGATCGGGGAGCTGTTTTTT. The J gene is TRBJ2-2, the V gene TRBV11-3; 9 nucleotides line up with TRBD1. The germline CDR1 and CDR2 sequences are SGHNT and YENEEA. Trimming removed 4 bases from V and 7 bases from J; junction bases left unmatched: 4. The CDR3 runs to 14 residues. The whole variable domain, remainder taken from reference TRBV11-3 and TRBJ2-2, is EAGVVQSPRYKIIEKKQPVAFWCNPISGHNTLYWYLQNLGQGPELLIRYENEEAVDDSQLPKDRFSAERLKGVDSTLKIQPAELGDSAVYLCASSSGQGIGELFFGEGSRLTVL.

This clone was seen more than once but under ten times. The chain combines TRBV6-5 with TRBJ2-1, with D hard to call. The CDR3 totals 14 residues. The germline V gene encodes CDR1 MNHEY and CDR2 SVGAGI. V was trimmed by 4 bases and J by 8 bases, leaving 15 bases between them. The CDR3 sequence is CASSFPTKGDEQFF. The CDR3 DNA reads TGTGCCAGCAGTTTCCCGACCAAGGGCGATGAGCAGTTCTTC.

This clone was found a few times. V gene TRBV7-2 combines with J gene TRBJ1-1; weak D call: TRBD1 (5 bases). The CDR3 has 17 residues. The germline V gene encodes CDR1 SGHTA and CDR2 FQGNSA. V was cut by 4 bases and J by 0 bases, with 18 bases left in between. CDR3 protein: CASSSSRVGSVNTEAFF. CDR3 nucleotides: TGTGCCAGCAGCTCCTCCAGGGTCGGGTCGGTGAACACTGAAGCTTTCTTT.

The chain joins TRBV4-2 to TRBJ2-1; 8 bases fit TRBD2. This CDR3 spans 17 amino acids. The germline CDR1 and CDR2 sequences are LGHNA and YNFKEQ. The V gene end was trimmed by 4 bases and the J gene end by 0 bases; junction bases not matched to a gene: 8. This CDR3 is CASSLPSGGSSYNEQFF. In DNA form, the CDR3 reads TGTGCCAGCAGCCTCCCCTCGGGAGGGAGCTCCTACAATGAGCAGTTCTTC.

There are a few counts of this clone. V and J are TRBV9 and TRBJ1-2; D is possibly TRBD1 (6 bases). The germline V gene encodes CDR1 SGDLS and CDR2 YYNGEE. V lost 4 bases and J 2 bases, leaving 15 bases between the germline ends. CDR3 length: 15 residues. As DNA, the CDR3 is TGTGCCAGCAGCCCCAGTTCAGGGGCAAACTATGGCTACACCTTC. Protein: CASSPSSGANYGYTF. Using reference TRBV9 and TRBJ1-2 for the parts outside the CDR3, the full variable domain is DSGVTQTPKHLITATGQRVTLRCSPRSGDLSVYWYQQSLDQGLQFLIQYYNGEERAKGNILERFSAQQFPDLHSELNLSSLELGDSALYFCASSPSSGANYGYTFGSGTRLTVV.

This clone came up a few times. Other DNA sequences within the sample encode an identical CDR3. This chain's CDR3 is CSVFRPLNTEAFF. Written as DNA, the CDR3 is TGCAGCGTTTTCCGGCCCCTTAACACTGAAGCTTTCTTT. The rearrangement joins TRBV29-1 to TRBJ1-1; D not resolved. V was clipped by 5 bases and J by 2 bases, with 12 bases between them. Germline V CDR1 and CDR2: SQVTM, ANQGSEA. This CDR3 spans 13 amino acids. Filled out from reference TRBV29-1 and TRBJ1-1, the complete variable domain reads SAVISQKPSRDICQRGTSLTIQCQVDSQVTMMFWYRQQPGQSLTLIATANQGSEATYESGFVIDKFPISRPNLTFSTLTVSNMSPEDSSIYLCSVFRPLNTEAFFGQGTRLTVV.

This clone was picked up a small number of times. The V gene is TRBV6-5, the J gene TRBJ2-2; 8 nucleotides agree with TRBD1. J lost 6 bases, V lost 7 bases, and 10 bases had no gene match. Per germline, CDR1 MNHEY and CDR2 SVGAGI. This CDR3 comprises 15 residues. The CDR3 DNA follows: TGTGCCAGCATATCAGGGGGCGCCGGTCCCGGGGAGCTGTTTTTT. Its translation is CASISGGAGPGELFF.

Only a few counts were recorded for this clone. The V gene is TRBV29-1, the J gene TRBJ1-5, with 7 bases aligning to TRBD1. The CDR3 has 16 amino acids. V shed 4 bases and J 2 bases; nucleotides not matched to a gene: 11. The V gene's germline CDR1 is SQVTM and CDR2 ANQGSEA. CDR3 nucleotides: TGCAGCGTTGCGGGGGCCGCAGGGGGTGGCAATCAGCCCCAGCATTTT. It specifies CSVAGAAGGGNQPQHF.

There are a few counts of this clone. The CDR3 region is CASSSTGGAEKLFF. DNA of the CDR3: TGCGCCAGCAGCAGTACAGGCGGCGCTGAAAAACTGTTTTTT. The chain carries TRBV5-1 and TRBJ1-4; D is perhaps TRBD1 (5 bases). This CDR3 has 14 amino acids. Germline loops: CDR1 SGHRS, CDR2 YFSETQ. With 4 bases removed from V and 7 bases from J, the gap between germline ends came to 14 bases.

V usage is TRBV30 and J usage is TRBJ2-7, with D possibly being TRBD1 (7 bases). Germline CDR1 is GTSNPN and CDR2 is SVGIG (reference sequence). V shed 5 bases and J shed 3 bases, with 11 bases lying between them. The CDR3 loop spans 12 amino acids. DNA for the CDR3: TGTGCCTGGGGCAGGGGGGACTACGAGCAGTACTTC. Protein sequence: CAWGRGDYEQYF.

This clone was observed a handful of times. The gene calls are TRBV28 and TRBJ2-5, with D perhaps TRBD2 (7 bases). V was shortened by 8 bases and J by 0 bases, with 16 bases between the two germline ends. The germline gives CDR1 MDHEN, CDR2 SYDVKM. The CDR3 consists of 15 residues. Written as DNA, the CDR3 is TGTGCCAGCCGCTCCGGGGGGCTATACCAAGAGACCCAGTACTTC. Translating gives CASRSGGLYQETQYF.

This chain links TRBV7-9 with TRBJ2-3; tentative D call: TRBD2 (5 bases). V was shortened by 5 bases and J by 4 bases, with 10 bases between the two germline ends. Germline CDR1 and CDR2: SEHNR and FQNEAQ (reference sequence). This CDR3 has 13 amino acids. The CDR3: CASSTAGPDTQYF. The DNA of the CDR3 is TGTGCCAGCAGCACGGCGGGCCCAGATACGCAGTATTTT.

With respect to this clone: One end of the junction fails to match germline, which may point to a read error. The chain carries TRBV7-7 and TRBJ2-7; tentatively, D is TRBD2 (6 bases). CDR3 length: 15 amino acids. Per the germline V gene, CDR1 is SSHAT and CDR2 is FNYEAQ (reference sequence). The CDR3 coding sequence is TGTGCTAGCAGCTCACCAATTAGCGGCTACTACGAGCAGTACTTC. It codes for CASSSPISGYYEQYF.

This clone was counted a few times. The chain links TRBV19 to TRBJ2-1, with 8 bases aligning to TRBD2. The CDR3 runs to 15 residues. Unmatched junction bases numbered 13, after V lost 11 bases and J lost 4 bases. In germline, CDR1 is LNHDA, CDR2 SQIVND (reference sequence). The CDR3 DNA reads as TGTGCCTCACACCAGAGGGTAGCGGGGTACAATGAGCAGTTCTTC. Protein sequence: CASHQRVAGYNEQFF.